A single sample gave rise to the 9 T cell receptor beta chains below, sequenced in a study of human thymus T cells. The source of the thymus tissue was resections taken during corrective heart surgery. Clones were sequenced by immunoSEQ multiplex PCR, and TCRdb holds only the in-frame ones, with some missing. The table records under 150,000 clones, around 94% of them present only once. The sequencing input was thymus tissue. These receptors were collected from a boy younger than two with a congenital heart defect but otherwise immunologically healthy.

This chain links TRBV5-1 with TRBJ2-7, with D perhaps matching TRBD1 (6 bases). The CDR3 is 15 amino acids. V lost 0 bases and J 3 bases, leaving 13 bases between the germline ends. Germline CDR1 and CDR2: SGHRS and YFSETQ. The CDR3 spells CASSLDRVPLYEQYF. The CDR3 nucleotides are TGCGCCAGCAGCTTGGACAGGGTACCCCTCTACGAGCAGTACTTC.

Comments on this clone: The same CDR3 is also encoded by other DNA sequences in this sample. This sequence joins TRBV28 and TRBJ1-6; D gene uncertain. Deletions cut 3 bases from V and 0 bases from J, with 9 bases between. The CDR3 is made up of 16 amino acids. Germline CDR1 reads MDHEN; CDR2 reads SYDVKM. The CDR3 DNA follows: TGTGCCAGCAGTTTTAATGTTAGCTCCTATAATTCACCCCTCCACTTT. Translated, it gives CASSFNVSSYNSPLHF.

The J gene is TRBJ2-3, the V gene TRBV7-9, with D maybe TRBD2 (5 bases). The V gene lost 3 bases and the J gene lost 3 bases, with 22 bases spanning the gap. Germline CDR1 is SEHNR and CDR2 is FQNEAQ (reference sequence). The CDR3 sequence is 18 residues long. DNA for the CDR3: TGTGCCAGCAGCTTCACCACCCTAGCTCGAGGTACAACAGATACGCAGTATTTT. Translated: CASSFTTLARGTTDTQYF.

This rearrangement joins TRBV9 to TRBJ2-3, with TRBD1 matching over 12 bases. The germline V gene has CDR1 SGDLS and CDR2 YYNGEE. The V segment lost 3 bases and the J segment 2 bases; nucleotides outside the gene matches: 13. This CDR3 has 19 residues. In DNA, the CDR3 is TGTGCCAGCAGCGCCCCTGAGGGACAGGGGGCGCTTAACACAGATACGCAGTATTTT. Translated, it gives CASSAPEGQGALNTDTQYF.

This clone was observed a single time. V gene TRBV18 combines with J gene TRBJ1-6, with 7 bases that match TRBD1. Germline loops: CDR1 KGHSH, CDR2 LQKENI. Unmatched junction bases numbered 11, after V lost 4 bases and J lost 5 bases. This CDR3 contains 17 residues. DNA of the CDR3: TGTGCCAGCTCACTTATCCGGGACAGAGGAAATAATTCACCCCTCCACTTT. Protein product: CASSLIRDRGNNSPLHF.

The rearrangement joins TRBV6-6 to TRBJ2-2; D is ambiguous. The CDR3 spans 11 residues. V was clipped by 4 bases and J by 6 bases, with 3 bases between them. Germline CDR1 MNHNY, CDR2 SVGAGI (reference sequence). The CDR3 nucleotides read TGTGCCAGCAGTTCTGCCGGGGAGCTGTTTTTT. It codes for CASSSAGELFF.

The rearrangement uses TRBV9 and TRBJ2-5; D is perhaps TRBD2 (6 bases). Germline loops: CDR1 SGDLS, CDR2 YYNGEE. The length of the CDR3 is 14 residues. The ends were cut back, 3 bases at V and 1 base at J, with 10 bases in the middle. CDR3 loop: CASSASGVQETQYF. The CDR3 DNA reads TGTGCCAGCAGCGCCTCGGGGGTCCAAGAGACCCAGTACTTC.

The V and J genes are TRBV19 and TRBJ2-6; D remains unclear. Between the trimmed V and J ends, which lost 1 base and 2 bases, there was a span of 6 bases. Looked up from germline, CDR1 is LNHDA and CDR2 is SQIVND (reference sequence). The CDR3 loop spans 15 amino acids. CDR3: CASSIGPPGANVLTF. Here the CDR3 DNA reads TGTGCCAGTAGTATAGGGCCCCCTGGGGCCAACGTCCTGACTTTC.

The CDR3 sequence: CASNNYPPGLAGGSLVEQFF. CDR3 coding DNA: TGTGCCAGCAATAACTATCCCCCGGGACTAGCGGGGGGGTCTTTGGTTGAGCAGTTCTTC. The chain recombines TRBV28 with TRBJ2-1, with TRBD2 identical over 16 bases. Germline V gene sequence: CDR1 MDHEN, CDR2 SYDVKM. There are 20 residues in the CDR3. The ends lost 7 bases at V and 9 bases at J; junction bases unmatched: 21.